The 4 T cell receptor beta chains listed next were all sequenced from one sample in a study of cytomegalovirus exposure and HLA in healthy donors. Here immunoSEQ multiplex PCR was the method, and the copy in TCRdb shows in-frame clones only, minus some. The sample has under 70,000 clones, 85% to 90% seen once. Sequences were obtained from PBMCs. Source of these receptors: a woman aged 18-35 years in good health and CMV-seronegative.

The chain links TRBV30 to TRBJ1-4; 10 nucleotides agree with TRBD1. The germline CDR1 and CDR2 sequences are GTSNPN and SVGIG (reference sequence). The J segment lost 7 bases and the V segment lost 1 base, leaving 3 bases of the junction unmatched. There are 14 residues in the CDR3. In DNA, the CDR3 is TGTGCCTGGAGTGGGGACAGGGGAGTTGAAAAACTGTTTTTT. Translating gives CAWSGDRGVEKLFF. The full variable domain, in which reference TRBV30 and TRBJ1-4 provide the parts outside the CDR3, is SQTIHQWPATLVQPVGSPLSLECTVEGTSNPNLYWYRQAAGRGLQLLFYSVGIGQISSEVPQNLSASRPQDRQFILSSKKLLLSDSGFYLCAWSGDRGVEKLFFGSGTQLSVL.

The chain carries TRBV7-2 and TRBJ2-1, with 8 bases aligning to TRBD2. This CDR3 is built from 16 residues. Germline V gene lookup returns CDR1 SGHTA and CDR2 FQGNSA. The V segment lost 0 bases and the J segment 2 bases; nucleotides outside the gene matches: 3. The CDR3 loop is CASSLAGGGTYNEQFF. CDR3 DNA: TGTGCCAGCAGCTTAGCGGGCGGGGGGACCTACAATGAGCAGTTCTTC.

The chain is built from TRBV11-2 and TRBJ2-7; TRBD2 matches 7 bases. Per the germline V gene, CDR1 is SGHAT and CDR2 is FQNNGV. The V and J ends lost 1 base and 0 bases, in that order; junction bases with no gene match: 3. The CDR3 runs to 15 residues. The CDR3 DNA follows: TGTGCCAGCAGCTTAGCCGGGGGGAGCTCCTACGAGCAGTACTTC. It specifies CASSLAGGSSYEQYF.

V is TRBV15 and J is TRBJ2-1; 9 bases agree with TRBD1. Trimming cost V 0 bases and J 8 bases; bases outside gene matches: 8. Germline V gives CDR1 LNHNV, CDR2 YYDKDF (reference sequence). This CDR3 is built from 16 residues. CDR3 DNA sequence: TGTGCCACCAGCAGAGAAGGGACAGGGCCGGGGCATGAGCAGTTCTTC. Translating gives CATSREGTGPGHEQFF.